These 30 T cell receptor beta chains came from one sample sequenced in a study of human T cells and chemical hapten exposure (dated by TCRdb to the early 2020s). Total RNA was extracted from unfractionated whole blood that had been collected in Tempus Blood RNA tubes. The protocol used for the library was 5' RACE. The sequencer was an Illumina MiSeq. The public reads were reprocessed in TCRdb via fastp at Q25 and MiXCR, keeping in-frame beta chains. Each record represents a unique CDR3 protein, reported with the most common genes and DNA among its rows. This sample lists 150,000 or so distinct CDR3 sequences; 4.1% were detected once. Roughly 1.4% of the sample comes from the top ten. The receptors derive from a female donor in good health.

This clonotype appeared many times. The chain links TRBV20-1 to TRBJ2-3; D remains ambiguous. The CDR3 loop spans 12 amino acids. From germline, CDR1 is DFQATT and CDR2 SNEGSKA (reference sequence). The germline V and J ends were trimmed by 0 bases and 5 bases, with 6 bases remaining between them. CDR3 bases: TGCAGTGCTAGAGATGAAGGAGATACGCAGTATTTT. It is translated as CSARDEGDTQYF.

This clonotype appeared many times. V is TRBV7-2 and J is TRBJ1-1; no clear D. Germline V gene lookup returns CDR1 SGHTA and CDR2 FQGNSA. V lost 1 base, J lost 7 bases, and 13 bases lay in between. The CDR3 contains 14 residues. CDR3 DNA: TGTGCCAGCAGCTTAGAGCTAACACTGAATGAAGCTTTCTTT. It is translated as CASSLELTLNEAFF.

This clonotype was detected ten times or more. The chain recombines TRBV14 with TRBJ2-7; D remains unclear. The CDR3 runs 12 residues. From germline, CDR1 is SGHDN and CDR2 FVKESK. Trimming left V 3 bases short and J 6 bases short, with 9 bases between. This CDR3 is CASSQTGAEQYF. CDR3 nucleotides: TGTGCCAGCAGCCAGACCGGTGCCGAGCAGTACTTC.

This clonotype was seen repeatedly, ten times or more. V and J are TRBV29-1 and TRBJ2-5, with a tentative D call TRBD1 (5 bases). The V and J ends lost 2 bases and 5 bases respectively, with 9 bases between them. Germline V gives CDR1 SQVTM, CDR2 ANQGSEA. There are 12 residues in the CDR3. CDR3 amino acids: CSVESGYETQYF. CDR3 in DNA: TGCAGCGTTGAATCAGGGTATGAGACCCAGTACTTC.

In its sample, this clonotype was seen many times. V is TRBV6-5 and J is TRBJ1-3; D remains ambiguous. Per germline, CDR1 MNHEY and CDR2 SVGAGI. Trimming left V 0 bases short and J 7 bases short, with 16 bases between. The CDR3 totals 16 residues. CDR3 loop: CASSYSAPGAGNTIYF. The CDR3 DNA follows: TGTGCCAGCAGTTACTCTGCACCGGGAGCGGGCAACACCATATATTTT.

This clonotype has a count of ten or more. V and J are TRBV3-1 and TRBJ1-3, with 7 bases fitting TRBD1. The V and J ends lost 4 bases and 1 base, in that order; junction bases with no gene match: 13. Germline-derived CDR1 and CDR2 are LGHDT and YNNKEL (reference sequence). The CDR3 covers 18 residues. CDR3 DNA: TGTGCCAGCAGCCTACAGGGGTCCCCATACCCTTCTGGAAACACCATATATTTT. It yields the protein CASSLQGSPYPSGNTIYF.

This clonotype was seen more than once but under ten times. This sequence joins TRBV7-2 and TRBJ1-1; no clear D gene. There are 14 residues in the CDR3. CDR1 SGHTA and CDR2 FQGNSA come from the germline V gene. Between the trimmed V and J ends, which lost 5 bases and 4 bases, there was a span of 14 bases. The DNA of the CDR3 is TGTGCCAGCAGCGCAGTGGGCACGGGCACTGAAGCTTTCTTT. Translated, it gives CASSAVGTGTEAFF.

This clonotype has more than one count but fewer than ten. The chain combines TRBV15 with TRBJ2-4, with D possibly TRBD1 on 6 matching bases. Germline CDR1 LNHNV, CDR2 YYDKDF (reference sequence). Trimming cost V 1 base and J 0 bases, with 13 bases left between them. There are 17 residues in the CDR3. CDR3 sequence reads: CATSRVRQELAKNIQYF. CDR3 DNA: TGTGCCACCAGCAGAGTAAGACAGGAACTAGCCAAAAACATTCAGTACTTC.

This clonotype was detected a few times. This sequence joins TRBV7-9 and TRBJ2-1; D gene uncertain. Germline V gene lookup returns CDR1 SEHNR and CDR2 FQNEAQ (reference sequence). With 1 base removed from V and 5 bases from J, the gap between germline ends came to 9 bases. CDR3 size: 14 residues. The CDR3 DNA reads TGTGCCAGCAGCTTAGGGGCCCCTGACAATGAGCAGTTCTTC. This gives the protein CASSLGAPDNEQFF.

This clonotype was observed many times. The chain links TRBV7-8 to TRBJ1-2, with 8 bases lining up with TRBD1. This CDR3 has 15 amino acids. V lost 5 bases to trimming and J lost 4 bases; unmatched junction nucleotides: 9. The V gene's germline CDR1 is SGHVS and CDR2 FQNEAQ. CDR3 loop: CASSPEPGGFYGYTF. In DNA, the CDR3 is TGTGCCAGCAGCCCAGAACCAGGGGGCTTCTATGGCTACACCTTC.

This clonotype was counted ten times or more. The chain couples TRBV2 to TRBJ1-6; D call uncertain. The V gene's germline CDR1 is SNHLY and CDR2 FYNNEI. V was shortened by 3 bases and J by 7 bases, with 1 base between the two germline ends. The CDR3 is 11 residues long. This CDR3 reads CASSENSPLHF. DNA for the CDR3: TGTGCCAGCAGTGAGAATTCACCCCTCCACTTT.

Remarks on this clonotype: This may arise from a read error, as a much more abundant clone is one base away. V usage is TRBV11-2 and J usage is TRBJ2-1; 8 bases are shared with TRBD1. The CDR3 totals 14 residues. Germline V CDR1 and CDR2: SGHAT, FQNNGV. CDR3 protein: CAGSSPQGADEQFF. DNA for the CDR3: TGTGCCGGCAGCTCACCCCAGGGGGCGGATGAGCAGTTCTTC.

Ten or more counts support this clonotype. This rearrangement joins TRBV27 to TRBJ1-2, with TRBD1 matching 9 bases. The junction had 10 bases not matched to a gene; V was cut back by 10 bases and J by 10 bases. Looked up from germline, CDR1 is MNHEY and CDR2 is SMNVEV (reference sequence). The CDR3 consists of 12 residues. Here the CDR3 reads CATRQGVWYYTF. The CDR3 bases are TGTGCCACTCGACAGGGGGTATGGTACTACACCTTC.

Many counts were recorded for this clonotype. J is TRBJ2-7 and V is TRBV6-1; 7 bases align to TRBD1. The length of the CDR3 is 14 residues. The trim removed 6 bases at V and 2 bases at J, leaving 7 bases unmatched. CDR1 is MNHNS and CDR2 is SASEGT in the germline V gene. The CDR3 nucleotides read TGTGCCAGCAGCCAGGGACAGCTAACCTACGAGCAGTACTTC. Protein sequence: CASSQGQLTYEQYF.

The rearrangement links TRBV7-3 to TRBJ1-1; D might be TRBD1 (5 bases). The CDR3 consists of 14 residues. CDR1 is SGHTA and CDR2 is FQGTGA in the germline V gene. V dropped 7 bases and J dropped 1 base, with 13 bases sitting between them. The CDR3 reads CASIPTVRNTEAFF. Here the CDR3 DNA reads TGTGCCAGCATCCCGACAGTAAGGAACACTGAAGCTTTCTTT.

This clonotype appeared many times. The chain combines TRBV7-9 with TRBJ2-1; D gene uncertain. V was trimmed by 6 bases and J by 0 bases, leaving 6 bases between them. The length of the CDR3 is 13 residues. Germline CDR1 and CDR2: SEHNR and FQNEAQ (reference sequence). This chain's CDR3 is CASSLSSYNEQFF. CDR3 coding DNA: TGTGCCAGCAGTTTGAGCTCCTACAATGAGCAGTTCTTC. The full variable domain, with the rest looked up from reference TRBV7-9 and TRBJ2-1, is DTGVSQNPRHKITKRGQNVTFRCDPISEHNRLYWYRQTLGQGPEFLTYFQNEAQLEKSRLLSDRFSAERPKGSFSTLEIQRTEQGDSAMYLCASSLSSYNEQFFGPGTRLTVL.

The rearrangement joins TRBV12-3 or TRBV12-4 to TRBJ1-5, with TRBD1 matching over 10 bases. Germline trimming cut 6 bases from V and 2 bases from J; bases unmatched to any gene: 4. The CDR3 has 15 residues. The CDR3 loop is CASSAGQGRNQPQHF. CDR3 DNA sequence: TGTGCCAGCAGCGCGGGACAGGGGCGCAATCAGCCCCAGCATTTT.

This clonotype was found a few times. This chain uses TRBV12-3 or TRBV12-4 with TRBJ2-5, with 11 bases lining up with TRBD2. This CDR3 is built from 15 residues. With 6 bases clipped from V and 2 bases from J, the junction kept 5 bases outside the gene matches. In DNA form, the CDR3 reads TGTGCCAGCAGGCGACTAGCGGGGACACAAGAGACCCAGTACTTC. Translation: CASRRLAGTQETQYF.

This clonotype was detected many times. The V gene is TRBV4-3, the J gene TRBJ1-2, with TRBD1 matching over 8 bases. The CDR3 consists of 16 residues. Germline V gives CDR1 LGHNA, CDR2 YSLEER. Trimming removed 0 bases from V and 7 bases from J; junction bases left unmatched: 10. The CDR3 coding sequence is TGCGCCAGCAGCCAAGATCTGGGCAGGGGGCGGTCTGGCTACACCTTC. Its protein is CASSQDLGRGRSGYTF.

This clonotype was seen repeatedly, ten times or more. The chain links TRBV19 to TRBJ1-5; no firm D call. CDR1 and CDR2 (germline): LNHDA, SQIVND (reference sequence). The ends were cut back, 5 bases at V and 1 base at J, with 9 bases in the middle. The CDR3 runs to 14 residues. The CDR3 region is CASSRGDSNQPQHF. The CDR3 nucleotides read TGTGCCAGTAGTCGGGGAGACAGCAATCAGCCCCAGCATTTT. The full variable domain, rest sourced from reference TRBV19 and TRBJ1-5, is DGGITQSPKYLFRKEGQNVTLSCEQNLNHDAMYWYRQDPGQGLRLIYYSQIVNDFQKGDIAEGYSVSREKKESFPLTVTSAQKNPTAFYLCASSRGDSNQPQHFGDGTRLSIL.

This clonotype was observed at least ten times. The rearrangement joins TRBV4-2 to TRBJ2-2, with D possibly being TRBD1 (5 bases). The CDR3 contains 15 residues. The V gene's germline CDR1 is LGHNA and CDR2 YNFKEQ. The germline V and J ends were trimmed by 1 base and 4 bases, with 10 bases remaining between them. CDR3 nucleotides: TGTGCCAGCAGCCAAGTGGGGCAGAGCACCGGGGAGCTGTTTTTT. Protein: CASSQVGQSTGELFF.

This clonotype has ten or more counts. J is TRBJ1-1 and V is TRBV11-2, with D uncertain. Trimming cost V 7 bases and J 3 bases, with 6 bases left between them. This CDR3 is 11 amino acids long. Germline CDR1 and CDR2: SGHAT and FQNNGV. CDR3 region: CASKYDTEAFF. DNA for the CDR3: TGTGCCAGCAAGTATGACACTGAAGCTTTCTTT.

Note on this clonotype: A single base separates this from a much larger clone, so it may be a read error. This chain uses TRBV2 with TRBJ2-7; tentative D call: TRBD1 (6 bases). Germline V gene data show CDR1 as SNHLY and CDR2 as FYNNEI. There are 13 residues in the CDR3. V lost 3 bases to trimming and J lost 7 bases, with 13 bases between them. The CDR3 DNA sequence: TGTGCCAGCAGTGAGGACAGACCCGGGGAGCAGTACTTC. Protein product: CASSEDRPGEQYF.

This clonotype came up many times. V and J are TRBV7-2 and TRBJ1-6; 7 bases fit TRBD1. The V gene's germline CDR1 is SGHTA and CDR2 FQGNSA. With 7 bases clipped from V and 6 bases from J, the junction kept 6 bases outside the gene matches. There are 14 residues in the CDR3. CDR3 in DNA: TGTGCCAGCAACCAGGGACAGATTAATTCACCCCTCCACTTT. Translating it yields CASNQGQINSPLHF.

This clonotype was counted at least ten times. The CDR3 nucleotides read TGTGCCAGCAGCCGGACAGGCGGGCAGCCCCAGCATTTT. Its protein product is CASSRTGGQPQHF. The rearrangement joins TRBV9 to TRBJ1-5, with 7 nucleotides matching TRBD1. V was pared by 4 bases and J by 7 bases, with 5 bases of the junction left unmatched. CDR1 is SGDLS, CDR2 YYNGEE, per germline. The CDR3 length is 13 residues.

This clonotype was counted at least ten times. This chain joins TRBV10-3 and TRBJ2-3; possible D gene TRBD2, 6 bases. The V end lost 7 bases, the J end lost 1 base, and 15 bases lay between the germline ends. Germline loops: CDR1 ENHRY, CDR2 SYGVKD. This CDR3 has 15 amino acids. The CDR3 loop reads CAITGWGGGTDTQYF. CDR3 nucleotide sequence: TGTGCCATCACTGGCTGGGGCGGGGGCACAGATACGCAGTATTTT.

This clonotype was detected many times. The rearrangement links TRBV28 to TRBJ2-6, with 10 bases fitting TRBD2. The germline gives CDR1 MDHEN, CDR2 SYDVKM. The CDR3 runs to 18 residues. J lost 0 bases, V lost 6 bases, and 8 bases had no gene match. The CDR3 DNA reads TGTGCCAGCAGCCTAGTCCGACTAGCGGGCTCTGGGGCCAACGTCCTGACTTTC. It specifies CASSLVRLAGSGANVLTF.

There are many counts of this clonotype. The CDR3: CRGGSGFAEAFF. CDR3 DNA: TGCAGGGGGGGGTCGGGGTTCGCTGAAGCTTTCTTT. This chain uses TRBV29-1 with TRBJ1-1; D may be TRBD1 (5 bases). The CDR3 extends over 12 amino acids. Germline CDR1 reads SQVTM; CDR2 reads ANQGSEA.

The table lists this clonotype with a few counts. The chain joins TRBV20-1 to TRBJ1-2, with a tentative D call TRBD1 (6 bases). Per the germline V gene, CDR1 is DFQATT and CDR2 is SNEGSKA (reference sequence). This CDR3 has 19 amino acids. V was cut by 5 bases and J by 2 bases, with 30 bases left in between. The CDR3 is CSASTEDRDQGNLNYGYTF. The DNA for the CDR3 is TGCAGTGCTTCAACAGAGGATCGTGATCAGGGGAATTTGAACTATGGCTACACCTTC.

This clonotype was recorded a few times. A much larger clone lies a single base off, so this may be a read error. This rearrangement joins TRBV12-3 or TRBV12-4 to TRBJ2-3; D unresolved. This CDR3 is built from 14 residues. V lost 2 bases and J lost 3, with 9 bases in between. The CDR3 spells CASSLRWGTDTQYF. DNA of the CDR3: TGTGCCAGCAGTTTACGTTGGGGAACAGATACGCAGTATTTT.